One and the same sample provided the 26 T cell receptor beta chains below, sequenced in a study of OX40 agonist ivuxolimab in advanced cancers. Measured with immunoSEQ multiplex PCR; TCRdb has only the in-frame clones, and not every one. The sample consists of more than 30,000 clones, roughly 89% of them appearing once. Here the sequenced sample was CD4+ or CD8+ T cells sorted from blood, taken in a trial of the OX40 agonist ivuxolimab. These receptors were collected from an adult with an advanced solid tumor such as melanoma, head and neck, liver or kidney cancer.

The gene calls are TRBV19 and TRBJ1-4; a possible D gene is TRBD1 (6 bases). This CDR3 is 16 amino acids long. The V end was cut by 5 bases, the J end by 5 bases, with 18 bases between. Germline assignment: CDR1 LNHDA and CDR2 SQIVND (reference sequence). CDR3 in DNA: TGTGCCAGTAGTGACCGAGGGGGGCGCTTAAATGAAAAACTGTTTTTT. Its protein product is CASSDRGGRLNEKLFF.

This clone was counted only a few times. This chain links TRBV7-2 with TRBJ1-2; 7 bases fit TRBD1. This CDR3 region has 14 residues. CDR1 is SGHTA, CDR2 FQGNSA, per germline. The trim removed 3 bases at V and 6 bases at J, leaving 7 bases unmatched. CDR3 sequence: CASSFQQGRNGYTF. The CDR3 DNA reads TGTGCCAGCAGCTTCCAACAGGGGCGGAATGGCTACACCTTC.

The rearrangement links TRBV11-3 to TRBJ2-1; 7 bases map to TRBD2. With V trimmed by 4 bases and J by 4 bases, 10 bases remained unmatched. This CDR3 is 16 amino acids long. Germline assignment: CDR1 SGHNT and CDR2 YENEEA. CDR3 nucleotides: TGTGCCAGCAGCTCGAACGGGAGGAGGTCTTACAATGAGCAGTTCTTC. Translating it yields CASSSNGRRSYNEQFF.

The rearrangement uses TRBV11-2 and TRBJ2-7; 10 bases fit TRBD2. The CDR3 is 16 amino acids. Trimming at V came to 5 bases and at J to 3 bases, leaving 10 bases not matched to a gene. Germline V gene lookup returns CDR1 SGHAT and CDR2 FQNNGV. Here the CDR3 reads CASSALRTSGYYEQYF. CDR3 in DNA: TGTGCCAGCAGCGCGCTCAGGACTAGCGGATACTACGAGCAGTACTTC.

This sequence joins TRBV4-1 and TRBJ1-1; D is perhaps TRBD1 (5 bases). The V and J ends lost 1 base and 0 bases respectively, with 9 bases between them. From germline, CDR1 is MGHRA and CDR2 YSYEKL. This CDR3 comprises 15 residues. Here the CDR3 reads CASSQAGGMNTEAFF. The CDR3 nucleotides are TGCGCCAGCAGCCAAGCTGGGGGGATGAACACTGAAGCTTTCTTT.

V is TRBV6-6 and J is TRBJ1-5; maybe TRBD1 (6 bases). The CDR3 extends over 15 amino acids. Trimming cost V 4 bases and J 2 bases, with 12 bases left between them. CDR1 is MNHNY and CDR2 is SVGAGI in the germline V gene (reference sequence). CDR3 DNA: TGTGCCAGCAGTTGGCAGGGGAACGGCAATCAGCCCCAGCATTTT. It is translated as CASSWQGNGNQPQHF.

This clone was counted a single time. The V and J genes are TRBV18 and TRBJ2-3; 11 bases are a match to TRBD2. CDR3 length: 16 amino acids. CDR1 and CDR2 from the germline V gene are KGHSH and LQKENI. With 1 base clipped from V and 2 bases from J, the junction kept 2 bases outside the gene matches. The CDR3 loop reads CASSPLAGGVTDTQYF. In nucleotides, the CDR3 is TGTGCCAGCTCACCACTAGCGGGAGGGGTCACAGATACGCAGTATTTT.

The CDR3 DNA is TGCAGCGGTTACTCTAGCACAGATACGCAGTATTTT. Translated: CSGYSSTDTQYF. The chain carries TRBV29-1 and TRBJ2-3; D is unclear. Germline V gives CDR1 SQVTM, CDR2 ANQGSEA. V lost 7 bases and J 0 bases, leaving 8 bases between the germline ends. The CDR3 length is 12 residues.

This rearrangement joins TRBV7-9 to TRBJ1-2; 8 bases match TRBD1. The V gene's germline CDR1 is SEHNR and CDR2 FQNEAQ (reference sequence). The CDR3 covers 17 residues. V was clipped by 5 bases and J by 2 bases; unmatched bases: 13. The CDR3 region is CASSNVPGRTGNYGYTF. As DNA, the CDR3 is TGTGCCAGCAGCAATGTACCGGGACGGACAGGGAACTATGGCTACACCTTC.

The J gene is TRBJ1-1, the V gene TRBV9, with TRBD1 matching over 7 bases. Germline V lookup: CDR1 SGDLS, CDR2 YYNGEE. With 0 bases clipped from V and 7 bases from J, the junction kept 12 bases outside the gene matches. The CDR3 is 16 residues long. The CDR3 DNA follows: TGTGCCAGCAGCGTAGTGGACGGAGAGGGGGCGGGTGAAGCTTTCTTT. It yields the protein CASSVVDGEGAGEAFF. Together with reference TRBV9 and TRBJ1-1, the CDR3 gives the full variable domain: DSGVTQTPKHLITATGQRVTLRCSPRSGDLSVYWYQQSLDQGLQFLIQYYNGEERAKGNILERFSAQQFPDLHSELNLSSLELGDSALYFCASSVVDGEGAGEAFFGQGTRLTVV.

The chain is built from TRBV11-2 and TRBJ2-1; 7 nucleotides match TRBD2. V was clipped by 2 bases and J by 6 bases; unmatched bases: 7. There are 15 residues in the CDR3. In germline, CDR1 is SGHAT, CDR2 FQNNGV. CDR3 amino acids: CASSLSGRVGNEQFF. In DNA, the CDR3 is TGTGCCAGCAGCTTAAGTGGGAGGGTGGGCAATGAGCAGTTCTTC.

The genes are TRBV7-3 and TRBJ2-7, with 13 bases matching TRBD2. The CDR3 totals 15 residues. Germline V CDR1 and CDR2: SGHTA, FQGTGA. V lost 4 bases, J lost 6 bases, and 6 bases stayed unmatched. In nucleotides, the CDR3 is TGTGCCAGCAGCTATAGGACTAGCGGGAGTGGCGAGCAGTACTTC. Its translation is CASSYRTSGSGEQYF.

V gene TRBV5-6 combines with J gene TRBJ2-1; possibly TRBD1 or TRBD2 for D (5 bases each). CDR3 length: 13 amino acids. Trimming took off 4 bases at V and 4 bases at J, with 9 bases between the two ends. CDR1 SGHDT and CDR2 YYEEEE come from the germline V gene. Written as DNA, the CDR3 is TGTGCCAGCAGCCGGGGCCGGTACAATGAGCAGTTCTTC. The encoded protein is CASSRGRYNEQFF. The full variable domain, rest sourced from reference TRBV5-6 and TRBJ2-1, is DAGVTQSPTHLIKTRGQQVTLRCSPKSGHDTVSWYQQALGQGPQFIFQYYEEEERQRGNFPDRFSGHQFPNYSSELNVNALLLGDSALYLCASSRGRYNEQFFGPGTRLTVL.

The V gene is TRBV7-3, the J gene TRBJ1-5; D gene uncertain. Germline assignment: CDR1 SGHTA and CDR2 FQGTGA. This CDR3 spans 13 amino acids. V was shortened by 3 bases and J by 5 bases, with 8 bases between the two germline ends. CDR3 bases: TGTGCCAGCAGCTTTGGGAGTGATCAGCCCCAGCATTTT. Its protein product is CASSFGSDQPQHF.

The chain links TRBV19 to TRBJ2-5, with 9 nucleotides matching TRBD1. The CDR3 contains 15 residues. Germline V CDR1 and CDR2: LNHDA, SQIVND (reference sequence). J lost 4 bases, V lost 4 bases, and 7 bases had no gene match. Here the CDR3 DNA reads TGTGCCAGTAGTACTTGGGGACAGGGTGTAGAGACCCAGTACTTC. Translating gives CASSTWGQGVETQYF.

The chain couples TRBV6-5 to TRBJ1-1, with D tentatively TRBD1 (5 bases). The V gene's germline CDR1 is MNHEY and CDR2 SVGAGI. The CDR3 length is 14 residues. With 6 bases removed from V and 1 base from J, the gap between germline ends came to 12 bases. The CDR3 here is CASRPGRPNTEAFF. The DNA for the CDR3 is TGTGCCAGCAGGCCGGGACGGCCGAACACTGAAGCTTTCTTT.

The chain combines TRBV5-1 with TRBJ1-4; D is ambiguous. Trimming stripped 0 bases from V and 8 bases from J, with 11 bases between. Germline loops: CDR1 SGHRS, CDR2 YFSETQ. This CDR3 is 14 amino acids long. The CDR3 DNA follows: TGCGCCAGCAGCTTGGAAAGTCTTGGGGAAAAACTGTTTTTT. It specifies CASSLESLGEKLFF.

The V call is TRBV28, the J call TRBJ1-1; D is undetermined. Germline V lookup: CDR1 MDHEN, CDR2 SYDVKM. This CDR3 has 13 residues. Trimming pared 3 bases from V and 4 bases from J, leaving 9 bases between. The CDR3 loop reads CASSFITVTEAFF. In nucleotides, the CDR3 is TGTGCCAGCAGTTTCATAACAGTCACTGAAGCTTTCTTT.

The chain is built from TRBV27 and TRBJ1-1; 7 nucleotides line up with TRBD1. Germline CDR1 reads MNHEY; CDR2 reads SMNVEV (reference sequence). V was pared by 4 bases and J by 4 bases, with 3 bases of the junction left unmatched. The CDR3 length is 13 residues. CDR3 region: CASSSEGATEAFF. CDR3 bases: TGTGCCAGCAGTTCCGAGGGGGCCACTGAAGCTTTCTTT.

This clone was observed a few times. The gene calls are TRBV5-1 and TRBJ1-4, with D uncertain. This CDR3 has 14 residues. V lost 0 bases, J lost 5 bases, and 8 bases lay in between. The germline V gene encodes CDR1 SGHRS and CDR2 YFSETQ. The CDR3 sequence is CASSLETLNEKLFF. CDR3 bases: TGCGCCAGCAGCTTGGAGACCTTAAATGAAAAACTGTTTTTT.

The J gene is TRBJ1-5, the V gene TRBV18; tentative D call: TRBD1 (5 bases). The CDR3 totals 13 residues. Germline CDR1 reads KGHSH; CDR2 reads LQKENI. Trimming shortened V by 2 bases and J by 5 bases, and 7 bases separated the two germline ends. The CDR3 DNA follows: TGTGCCAGCTCACCAGGCAGGGATCAGCCCCAGCATTTT. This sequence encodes CASSPGRDQPQHF.

CDR3 residues: CASSLYGNVPYEQYF. CDR3 sequence (DNA): TGTGCCAGCAGTTTGTACGGGAACGTTCCCTACGAGCAGTACTTC. The gene calls are TRBV27 and TRBJ2-7; weak D call: TRBD2 (5 bases). The CDR3 has 15 residues. V lost 3 bases to trimming and J lost 2 bases, with 14 bases between them. Germline V gives CDR1 MNHEY, CDR2 SMNVEV (reference sequence).

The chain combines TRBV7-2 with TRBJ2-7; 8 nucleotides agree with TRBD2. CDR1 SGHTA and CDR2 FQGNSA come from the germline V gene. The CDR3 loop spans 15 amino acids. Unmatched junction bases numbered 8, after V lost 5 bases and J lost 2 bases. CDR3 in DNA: TGTGCCAGCAGCGCAGCCGGGACTAGTACCTACGAGCAGTACTTC. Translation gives CASSAAGTSTYEQYF.

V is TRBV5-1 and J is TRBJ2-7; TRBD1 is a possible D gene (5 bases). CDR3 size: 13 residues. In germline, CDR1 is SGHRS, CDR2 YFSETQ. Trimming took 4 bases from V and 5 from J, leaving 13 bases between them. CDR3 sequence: CASSQGVLDEQYF. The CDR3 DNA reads TGCGCCAGCAGCCAAGGGGTGCTTGACGAGCAGTACTTC. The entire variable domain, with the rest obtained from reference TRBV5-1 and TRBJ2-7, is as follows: KAGVTQTPRYLIKTRGQQVTLSCSPISGHRSVSWYQQTPGQGLQFLFEYFSETQRNKGNFPGRFSGRQFSNSRSEMNVSTLELGDSALYLCASSQGVLDEQYFGPGTRLTVT.

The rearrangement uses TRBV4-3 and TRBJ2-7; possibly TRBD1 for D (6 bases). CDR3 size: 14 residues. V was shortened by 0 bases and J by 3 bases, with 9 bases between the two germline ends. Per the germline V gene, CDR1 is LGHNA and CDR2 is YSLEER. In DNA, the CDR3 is TGCGCCAGCAGCCAAGAGGCGGACAGCTACGAGCAGTACTTC. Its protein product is CASSQEADSYEQYF.

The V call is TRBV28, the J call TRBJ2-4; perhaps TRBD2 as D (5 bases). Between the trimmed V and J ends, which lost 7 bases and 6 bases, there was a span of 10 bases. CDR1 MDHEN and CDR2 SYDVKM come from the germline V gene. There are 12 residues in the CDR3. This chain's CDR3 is CASTHRGNIQYF. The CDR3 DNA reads TGTGCCAGCACGCATCGGGGAAACATTCAGTACTTC.